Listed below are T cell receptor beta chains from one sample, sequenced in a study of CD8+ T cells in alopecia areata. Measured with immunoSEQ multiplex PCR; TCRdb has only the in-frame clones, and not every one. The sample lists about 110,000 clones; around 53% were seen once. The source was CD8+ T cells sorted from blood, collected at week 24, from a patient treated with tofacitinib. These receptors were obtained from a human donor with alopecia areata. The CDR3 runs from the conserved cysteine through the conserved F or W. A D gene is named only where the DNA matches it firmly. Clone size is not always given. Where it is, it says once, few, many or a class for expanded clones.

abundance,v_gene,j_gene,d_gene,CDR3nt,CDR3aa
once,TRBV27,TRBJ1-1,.,TGTGCCAGCCGCCCGGGGGGCGCGGGCACTGAAGCTTTCTTT,CASRPGGAGTEAFF
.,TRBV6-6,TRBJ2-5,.,TGTGCCAGCAGTTACGTCGAATTTGAAGAGACCCAGTACTTC,CASSYVEFEETQYF
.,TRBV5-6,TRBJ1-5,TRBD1,TGTGCCAGCAGCTTGAACGGCGCAGGGGGCACGCAGCCCCAGCATTTT,CASSLNGAGGTQPQHF
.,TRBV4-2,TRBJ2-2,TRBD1,TGTGCCAGCAGCCCCGGGACAGGGGGAAACACCGGGGAGCTGTTTTTT,CASSPGTGGNTGELFF
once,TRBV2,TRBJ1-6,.,TGTGCCAGCAGTGAAACGCGTAGCTCCTATAATTCACCCCTCCACTTT,CASSETRSSYNSPLHF
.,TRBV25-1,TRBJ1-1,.,TGTGCCAGCACTAGCAGGGAGACTGAAGCTTTCTTT,CASTSRETEAFF
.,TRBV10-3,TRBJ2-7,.,TGTGCCACCTCCTCGGGAGCCTTCTACGAGCAGTACTTC,CATSSGAFYEQYF
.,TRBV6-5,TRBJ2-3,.,TGTGCCAGCTGGGACCTGGAGGCAGATACGCAGTATTTT,CASWDLEADTQYF
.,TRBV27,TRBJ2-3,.,TGTGCCAGCAGTCCGTCAGGGGTGCGGACAGATACGCAGTATTTT,CASSPSGVRTDTQYF
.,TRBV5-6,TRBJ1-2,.,TGTGCCAGCAGCACGGACAGCAACTATGGCTACACCTTC,CASSTDSNYGYTF
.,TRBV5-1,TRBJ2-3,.,TGCGCCAGCAGCTTACGGGGCAGCACAGATACGCAGTATTTT,CASSLRGSTDTQYF
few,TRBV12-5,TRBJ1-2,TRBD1,TGTGCTAGTGGTTTGGTTGGGACAGGGACCCATGGCTACACCTTC,CASGLVGTGTHGYTF
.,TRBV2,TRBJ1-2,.,TGTGCCAGCAGACCCCGGGGGGGCTACTATGGCTACACCTTC,CASRPRGGYYGYTF
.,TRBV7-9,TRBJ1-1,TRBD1,TGTGCCAGCAGCTGGACAGGGTCGAACACTGAAGCTTTCTTT,CASSWTGSNTEAFF
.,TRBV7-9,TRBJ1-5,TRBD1,TGTGCCAGCAGCTCCACGACAGGGGATAGCAATCAGCCCCAGCATTTT,CASSSTTGDSNQPQHF
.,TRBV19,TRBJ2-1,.,TGTGCCAGTAGTCTCGGGCCCTACAATGAGCAGTTCTTC,CASSLGPYNEQFF
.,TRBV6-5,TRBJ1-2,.,TGTGCCAGCAGTCCCCACAGGGATCATGGCTACACCTTC,CASSPHRDHGYTF
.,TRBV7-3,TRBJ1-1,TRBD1,TGTGCCAGCAGCAAACAGACAGGGACCACTGAAGCTTTCTTT,CASSKQTGTTEAFF
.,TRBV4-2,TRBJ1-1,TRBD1,TGTGCCAGCAGCCATCGAGTCAGGGGGGAGAATACTGAAGCTTTCTTT,CASSHRVRGENTEAFF
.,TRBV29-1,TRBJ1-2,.,TGCAGCGTTGAAACGGGTCGGATGAACTATGGCTACACCTTC,CSVETGRMNYGYTF
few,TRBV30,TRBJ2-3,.,TGTGCCTGGAGTGTAGACAGTTCTAGCACAGATACGCAGTATTTT,CAWSVDSSSTDTQYF
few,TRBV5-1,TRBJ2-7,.,TGCGCCAGCAGCATGGACGGAACCTACGAGCAGTACTTC,CASSMDGTYEQYF
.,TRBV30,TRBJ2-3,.,TGTGCTTGGAGTCCCCCGGGCACAGATACGCAGTATTTT,CAWSPPGTDTQYF
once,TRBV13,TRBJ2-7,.,TGTGCCAGCAGCTCCGACGACTCCTACGAGCAGTACTTC,CASSSDDSYEQYF
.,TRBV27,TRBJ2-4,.,TGTGCCAGCAGTTTATGGGGGGCCGGAGACATTCAGTACTTC,CASSLWGAGDIQYF
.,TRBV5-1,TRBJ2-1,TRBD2,TGCGCCAGCAGCTTAGATCGCGGGGGGCCCTACAATGAGCAGTTCTTC,CASSLDRGGPYNEQFF
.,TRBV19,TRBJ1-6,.,TGTGCCAGTAGTATAAAAGGGGAGTGGGATTCACCCCTCCACTTT,CASSIKGEWDSPLHF
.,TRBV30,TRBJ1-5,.,TGTGCCTGGAGTGTTGAGACCAATCAGCCCCAGCATTTT,CAWSVETNQPQHF
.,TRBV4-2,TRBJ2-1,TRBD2,TGTGCCAGCAGCCAAGACGGGCTAGCGGGGGGGAATAATGAGCAGTTCTTC,CASSQDGLAGGNNEQFF
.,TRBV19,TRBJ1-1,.,TGTGCCAGTAGTACGACCAATGAAGCTTTCTTT,CASSTTNEAFF
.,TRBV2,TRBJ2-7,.,TGTGCCAGCAGTGAATTCAGGGCCTACGAGCAGTACTTC,CASSEFRAYEQYF
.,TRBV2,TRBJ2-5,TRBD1,TGTGCCAGCACCGAACTGGGACAGGACTTCCAAGAGACCCAGTACTTC,CASTELGQDFQETQYF
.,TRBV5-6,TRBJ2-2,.,TGTGCCAGCAGCCACGGACTTAACACCGGGGAGCTGTTTTTT,CASSHGLNTGELFF
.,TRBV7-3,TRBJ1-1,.,TGTGCCAGCAGCCTAACGCGGAGGGGAGGGAGCACTGAAGCTTTCTTT,CASSLTRRGGSTEAFF
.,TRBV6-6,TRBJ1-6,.,TGTGCCAGCAGTTACGCGAATTCACCCCTCCACTTT,CASSYANSPLHF
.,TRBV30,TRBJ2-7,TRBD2,TGTGCCTCCCACAGCGGGGGGGCCGACGAGCAGTACTTC,CASHSGGADEQYF
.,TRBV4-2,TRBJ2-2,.,TGTGCCAGCAGCCAAGATTCAAGCGGCACCGGGGAGCTGTTTTTT,CASSQDSSGTGELFF
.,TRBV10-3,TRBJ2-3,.,TGTGCCACCGCGGACCTGGCAGATACGCAGTATTTT,CATADLADTQYF
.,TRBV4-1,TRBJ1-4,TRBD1,TGCGCCAGCACCCCTATAGGGACAGGCGGGAGAGAAAAACTGTTTTTT,CASTPIGTGGREKLFF
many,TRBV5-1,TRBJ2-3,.,TGCGCCAGCAGCCTGCACATCTCTGTTGGCCAGGGGAGCCCAGATACGCAGTATTTT,CASSLHISVGQGSPDTQYF
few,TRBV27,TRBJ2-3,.,TGTGCCAGCTTCTCCACAGAAAGCACAGATACGCAGTATTTT,CASFSTESTDTQYF
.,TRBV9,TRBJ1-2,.,TGTGCCAGCAGCGTAGGATACAGGACGACTAACTATGGCTACACCTTC,CASSVGYRTTNYGYTF
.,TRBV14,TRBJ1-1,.,TGTGCCAGCAGCCAAAGGGCGAACACTGAAGCTTTCTTT,CASSQRANTEAFF
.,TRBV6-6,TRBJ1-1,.,TGTGCCAGCAGTTACGAACTCAACACTGAAGCTTTCTTT,CASSYELNTEAFF
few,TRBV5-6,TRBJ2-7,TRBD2,TGTGCCAGCAGCCTCGGACTAGCGGGGGCCTACGAGCAGTACTTC,CASSLGLAGAYEQYF
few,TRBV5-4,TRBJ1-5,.,TGTGCCAGCAGCTTGCGCCCTAATCAGCCCCAGCATTTT,CASSLRPNQPQHF
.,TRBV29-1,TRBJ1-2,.,TGCAGCGTTGAATGGCAGAGTGCGTATGGCTACACCTTC,CSVEWQSAYGYTF
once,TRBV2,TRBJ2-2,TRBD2,TGTGCCAGCAGTGACCCTAGCGGGAACACCGGGGAGCTGTTTTTT,CASSDPSGNTGELFF
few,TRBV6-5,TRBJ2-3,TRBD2,TGTGCCAGCAGTTACTGGGCGCGGGGGGATTCAGATACGCAGTATTTT,CASSYWARGDSDTQYF
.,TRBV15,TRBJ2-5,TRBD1,TGTGCCACCAGCAGGGGGACAGGGTACGGAGAGACCCAGTACTTC,CATSRGTGYGETQYF
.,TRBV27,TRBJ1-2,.,TGTGCCAGCAGTTTAGGGGGGTCCTATGGCTACACCTTC,CASSLGGSYGYTF
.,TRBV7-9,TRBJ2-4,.,TGTGCCAGCAGCACGGATGATAACATTCAGTACTTC,CASSTDDNIQYF
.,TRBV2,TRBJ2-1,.,TGTGCCAGCTATCACAATCCTGAGCAGTTCTTC,CASYHNPEQFF
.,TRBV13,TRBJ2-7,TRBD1,TGTGCCAGCAGCTCGGACAGGATAAACTACGAGCAGTACTTC,CASSSDRINYEQYF